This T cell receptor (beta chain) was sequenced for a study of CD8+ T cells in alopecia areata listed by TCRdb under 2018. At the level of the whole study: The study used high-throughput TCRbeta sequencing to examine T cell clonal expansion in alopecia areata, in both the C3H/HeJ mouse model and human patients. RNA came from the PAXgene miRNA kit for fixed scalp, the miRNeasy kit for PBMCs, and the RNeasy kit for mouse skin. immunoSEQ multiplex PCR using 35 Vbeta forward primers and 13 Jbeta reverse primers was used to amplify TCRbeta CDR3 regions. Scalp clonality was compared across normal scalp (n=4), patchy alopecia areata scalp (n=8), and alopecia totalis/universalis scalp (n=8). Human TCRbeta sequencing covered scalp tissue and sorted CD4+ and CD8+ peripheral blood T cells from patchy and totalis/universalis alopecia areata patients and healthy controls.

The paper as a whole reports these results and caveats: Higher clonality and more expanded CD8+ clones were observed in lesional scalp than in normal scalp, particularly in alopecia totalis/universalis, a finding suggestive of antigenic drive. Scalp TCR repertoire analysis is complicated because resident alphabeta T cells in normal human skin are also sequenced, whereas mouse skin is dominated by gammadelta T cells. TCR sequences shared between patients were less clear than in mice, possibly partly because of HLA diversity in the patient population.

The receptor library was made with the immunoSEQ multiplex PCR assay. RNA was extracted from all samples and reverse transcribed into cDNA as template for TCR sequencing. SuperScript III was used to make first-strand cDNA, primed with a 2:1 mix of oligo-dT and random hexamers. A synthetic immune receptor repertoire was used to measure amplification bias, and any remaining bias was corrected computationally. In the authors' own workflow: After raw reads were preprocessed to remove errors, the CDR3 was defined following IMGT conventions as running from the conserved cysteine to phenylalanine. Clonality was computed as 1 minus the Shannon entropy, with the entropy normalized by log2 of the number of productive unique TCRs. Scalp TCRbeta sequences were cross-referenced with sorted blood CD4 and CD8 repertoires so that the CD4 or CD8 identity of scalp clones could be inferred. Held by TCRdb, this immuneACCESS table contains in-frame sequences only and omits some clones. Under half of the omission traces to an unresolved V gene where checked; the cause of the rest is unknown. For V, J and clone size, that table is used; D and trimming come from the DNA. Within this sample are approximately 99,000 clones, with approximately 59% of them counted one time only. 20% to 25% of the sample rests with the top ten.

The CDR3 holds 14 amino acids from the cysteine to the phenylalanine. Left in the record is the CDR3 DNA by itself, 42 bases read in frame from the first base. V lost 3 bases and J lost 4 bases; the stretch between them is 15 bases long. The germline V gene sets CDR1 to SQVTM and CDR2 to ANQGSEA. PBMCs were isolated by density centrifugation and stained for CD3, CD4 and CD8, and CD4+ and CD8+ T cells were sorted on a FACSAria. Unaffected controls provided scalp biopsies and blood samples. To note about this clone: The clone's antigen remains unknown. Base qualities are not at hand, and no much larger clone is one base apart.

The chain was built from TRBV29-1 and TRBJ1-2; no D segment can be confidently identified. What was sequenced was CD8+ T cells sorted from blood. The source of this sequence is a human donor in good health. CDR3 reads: CSVDPLTEIYGYTF. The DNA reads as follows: TGCAGCGTTGATCCATTAACAGAGATCTATGGCTACACCTTC.